A single T cell receptor (beta chain) is shown here with its context. Profiled with immunoSEQ multiplex PCR; TCRdb holds only in-frame clones, not every one. The table lists 130,000 or so clones, roughly 80% of them singletons. The record originates from a study of cytotoxic CD8 clonotypes in ibrutinib-treated CLL. As input for TCR beta libraries, around 2 micrograms of genomic DNA came from cryopreserved PBMCs. V was clipped by 6 bases and J by 4 bases, with 15 bases between them. The CDR3 consists of 14 residues. The V gene's germline CDR1 is MDHEN and CDR2 SYDVKM. This TCR came from a human donor with chronic lymphocytic leukemia. The chain links TRBV28 to TRBJ1-1; TRBD1 is a possible D gene (6 bases). The material sequenced was PBMCs, taken after 12 months of ibrutinib treatment. The CDR3 sequence: CASRRSGAGTEAFF. In DNA, the CDR3 is TGTGCCAGCAGGAGGTCAGGGGCAGGCACTGAAGCTTTCTTT.